The present TCR beta chain was sequenced within a study of spatial heterogeneity in lung cancer (dated by TCRdb to between 2017 and 2020). Study-wide context: More beta-chain than alpha-chain transcripts were consistently detected, likely reflecting higher beta-chain transcript abundance. In the raw uncorrected reads, each unique combination of TCR and UMI appeared more than ten times on average. The study quantitatively compared TCR alpha and beta repertoires across multiple tumor regions, matched nontumor lung and blood in non-small cell lung cancer. Nonsynonymous mutation counts, determined by whole-exome sequencing of tumor tissue, were related to TCR repertoire features. Both alpha and beta chains were TCR-sequenced in samples taken at surgery, namely 220 tumor regions, 61 to 65 matched nontumor lung samples and around 53 PBMC samples.

Broad study findings and their caveats: Additional single-cell paired TCR alpha and beta sequencing was considered necessary to confirm, at a functional level, the hypothesis that regional TCRs recognize regional mutations. Ubiquitous expanded tumor TCRs were found in blood more often at tumor resection than at routine follow-up.

The intended sense of this specimen's time point label: sample taken at primary tumor resection. For TCR sequencing, whole RNA was extracted from tumor and nontumor lung tissue, or from cryopreserved PBMC samples, and no cell sorting was done. Samples were obtained from 72 patients with early-stage, untreated non-small cell lung cancer from the lung TRACERx cohort. Only patients for whom sufficient RNA was available from at least two tumor regions were selected for TCR sequencing. Sequences SGHRS (CDR1) and YFSETQ (CDR2) are obtained from the germline V gene. Trimming leaves V shorter by 4 bases and J shorter by 6 bases, with the junction holding 9 bases beyond the gene matches. The CDR3 numbers 15 residues from cysteine through phenylalanine. The entry retains the CDR3 DNA only, 45 bases that are in frame from base 1. Library preparation used 5' RACE. Reads for this sample came from a NextSeq 500. The TCR library protocol attached a unique molecular identifier to each TCR cDNA molecule to allow correction of PCR and sequencing errors. The original methods were these. Decombinator tools were used for TCR identification, UMI-based error correction and CDR3 extraction. TCRs above a frequency of 2 per 1,000, corresponding to the top 1% of the tumor frequency distribution, were defined as expanded. Renyi diversity was computed with the R vegan package after each repertoire had been subsampled 100 times to 5,000 TCRs. CDR3 similarity networks were built from amino acid triplet string-kernel similarity, connecting CDR3s with pairwise similarity above 0.82. The public reads were reanalyzed by TCRdb: fastp trimming at Q25, MiXCR alignment, in-frame beta chains only. All rows with the same CDR3 protein become a single entry with the most common DNA and genes. Here the V and J calls rest on TCRdb's processing, not on the authors' analysis. This sample gives more than 75,000 distinct CDR3 sequences in total; about 12% of them show up just once. Approximately 4.6% of the sample rests with the top ten.

As for this clonotype: The specificity of this receptor is unknown. No base-level quality is on record; no much larger clone is a single base apart.

Sequencing was performed on PBMCs, taken at surgery. Recombination connected TRBV5-1 to TRBJ2-3; TRBD1 matches 9 bases in the middle. This clonotype was sampled from a male donor with early-stage non-small cell lung cancer. CDR3 sequence: CASSLGQGPLDTQYF. The base sequence is TGCGCCAGCAGCCTTGGACAGGGGCCCCTGGATACGCAGTATTTT.